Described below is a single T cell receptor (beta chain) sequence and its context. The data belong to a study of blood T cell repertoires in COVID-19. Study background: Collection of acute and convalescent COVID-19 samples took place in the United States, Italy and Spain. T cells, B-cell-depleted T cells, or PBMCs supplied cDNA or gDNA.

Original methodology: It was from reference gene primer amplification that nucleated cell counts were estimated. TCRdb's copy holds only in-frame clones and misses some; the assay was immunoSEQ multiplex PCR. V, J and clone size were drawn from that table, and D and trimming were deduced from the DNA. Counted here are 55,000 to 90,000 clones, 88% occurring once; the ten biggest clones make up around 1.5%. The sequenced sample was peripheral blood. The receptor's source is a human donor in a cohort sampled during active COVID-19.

CDR3 in amino acids: CASSSGGGYTF. In DNA form, the CDR3 reads TGTGCCAGCAGTTCGGGGGGTGGCTACACCTTC. The rearrangement links TRBV6-5 to TRBJ1-2, with a tentative D call TRBD1 (5 bases). Germline V gene sequence: CDR1 MNHEY, CDR2 SVGAGI. The CDR3 sequence is 11 residues long. With 4 bases removed from V and 7 bases from J, the gap between germline ends came to 7 bases.